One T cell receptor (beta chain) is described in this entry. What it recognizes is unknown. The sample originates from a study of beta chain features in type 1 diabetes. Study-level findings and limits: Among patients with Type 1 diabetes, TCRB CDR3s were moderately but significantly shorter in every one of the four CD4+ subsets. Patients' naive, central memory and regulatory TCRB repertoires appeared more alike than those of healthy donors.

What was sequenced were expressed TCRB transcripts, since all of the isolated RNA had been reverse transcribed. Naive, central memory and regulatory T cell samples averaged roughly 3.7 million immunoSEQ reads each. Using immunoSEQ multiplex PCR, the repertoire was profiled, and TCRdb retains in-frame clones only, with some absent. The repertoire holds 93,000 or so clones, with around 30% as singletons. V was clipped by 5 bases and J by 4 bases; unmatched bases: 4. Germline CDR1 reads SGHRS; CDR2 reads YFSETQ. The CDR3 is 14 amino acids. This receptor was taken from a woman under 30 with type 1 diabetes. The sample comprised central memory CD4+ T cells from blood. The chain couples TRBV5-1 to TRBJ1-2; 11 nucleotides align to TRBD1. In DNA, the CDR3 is TGCGCCAGCAGGGGGACAGGGGGACTCTATGGCTACACCTTC. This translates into CASRGTGGLYGYTF.